Sequencing of this T cell receptor beta chain was carried out in a study of T cells in Graves' hyperthyroidism and ophthalmopathy. Study-wide context: The initial diagnosis was the point when peripheral blood was collected, ahead of any treatment. Study results and caveats: Most thyroid clonotypes with frequency above 0.001 were detected in blood.

With regard to this clonotype: Its target is unknown.

RNA transcripts yielded amplified TCR beta CDR3 regions. Carried out on the TCR CDR3, a first-round RT-PCR used the HTBI primer set. From the multiplex PCR reads, TCRdb called clonotypes with MiXCR, one entry per CDR3 protein. The repertoire holds 550,000 to 800,000 distinct CDR3 sequences, 17% seen once, with about 14% in the top ten. Stable Graves' hyperthyroidism denoted no ophthalmopathy progression over 18 months. Those patients with uncontrolled infection, other autoimmune disease, pregnancy or lactation were excluded. CDR1 is SGDLS and CDR2 is YYNGEE in the germline V gene. V was trimmed by 3 bases and J by 0 bases, leaving 15 bases between them. The length of the CDR3 is 17 residues.

V usage is TRBV9 and J usage is TRBJ2-2; tentative D call: TRBD1 (5 bases). Sequencing was carried out using blood. This clonotype originated in a man in his fifties or sixties with Graves' hyperthyroidism. The CDR3 nucleotides are TGTGCCAGCAGCGACCCGAGACAGAAAACGAACACCGGGGAGCTGTTTTTT. As protein: CASSDPRQKTNTGELFF.